This is a list of T cell receptor beta chains from one sample in a study of shared clonotypes between healthy human individuals. The table came from immunoSEQ multiplex PCR; TCRdb's copy has only in-frame clones and leaves some out. Among millions of clones listed, about 93% were seen once. Sequenced: naive CD8+ T cells from PBMCs. These receptors were obtained from a man aged 18 to 30 in good health. Some clones in this sample may be carry-over from other donors' samples. Each CDR3 is given with its conserved first and last residue. D genes are given only for firm matches. Size tells how often a clone was seen (once, few, many) or the class of an expanded clone, and some rows leave it out.

>TRBV27|TRBJ2-3|-|-|11
TGTGCCAGCAGATCGGCAGATACGCAGTATTTT
CASRSADTQYF
>TRBV19|TRBJ2-5|TRBD1|-|15
TGTGCCAGTAGTATTTCTCGGACAGGGCAGGAGACCCAGTACTTC
CASSISRTGQETQYF
>TRBV6-6|TRBJ2-7|-|-|16
TGTGCCAGCAGTTACTCTACGGGCAGGGGCTCCTACGAGCAGTACTTC
CASSYSTGRGSYEQYF
>TRBV13|TRBJ2-7|TRBD2|-|16
TGTGCCAGCAGCTTAGGGCTAGCGGGAGGCTCCTACGAGCAGTACTTC
CASSLGLAGGSYEQYF
>TRBV18|TRBJ1-2|TRBD1|few|11
TGTGCCAGCTCGGACAGGGAAGGCTACACCTTC
CASSDREGYTF
>TRBV25-1|TRBJ2-5|TRBD1|-|16
TGTGCCAGCCAGAATTGGGGGAGTGACAGGGTTGAGACCCAGTACTTC
CASQNWGSDRVETQYF
>TRBV5-5|TRBJ2-7|-|-|16
TGTGCCAGCAGCCCCACGGGGGGCAGGGGGACTCTCGAGCAGTACTTC
CASSPTGGRGTLEQYF
>TRBV27|TRBJ1-2|-|-|14
TGTGCCAGCAGCCCATCTCAGGGCAACTATGGCTACACCTTC
CASSPSQGNYGYTF
>TRBV5-5|TRBJ1-2|TRBD1|-|13
TGTGCCAGCAGGACGGACAGGCTCTATGGCTACACCTTC
CASRTDRLYGYTF
>TRBV20-1|TRBJ2-7|-|-|11
TGCAGTGCTCTTAGGGGGTACGAGCAGTACTTC
CSALRGYEQYF
>TRBV10-2|TRBJ1-2|-|-|15
TGCGCCAGCAGTGAGTCTCGGTTCAGCTTGTATGGCTACACCTTC
CASSESRFSLYGYTF
>TRBV27|TRBJ2-7|-|-|13
TGTGCCAGCAGTTTAATTCGTTCCTACGAGCAGTACTTC
CASSLIRSYEQYF
>TRBV5-4|TRBJ1-1|TRBD1|-|18
TGTGCCAGCAGCTTACCGACAGGGAAAGAGTCGACGAACACTGAAGCTTTCTTT
CASSLPTGKESTNTEAFF
>TRBV27|TRBJ1-1|TRBD1|-|15
TGTGCCAGCAGTTTTCTTAGGGGGCTCCCTTCTGAAGCTTTCTTT
CASSFLRGLPSEAFF
>TRBV23-1|TRBJ2-7|TRBD1|-|15
TGCGCCAGCAGCCTGAGACAGGGATACTCCTACGAGCAGTACTTC
CASSLRQGYSYEQYF
>TRBV4-2|TRBJ2-7|TRBD1|-|16
TGTGCCAGCAGGCTTTCATGGACAGGGGACTCCTACGAGCAGTACTTC
CASRLSWTGDSYEQYF
>TRBV27|TRBJ2-7|-|-|16
TGTGCCAGCAGTTTAAAGGCGGGAACGAGCTCCTACGAGCAGTACTTC
CASSLKAGTSSYEQYF
>TRBV28|TRBJ2-1|TRBD2|-|22
TGTGCCAGCAGTTCCGACGGGGGACTAGCGGGACCGAACAGAGAGTCCGTCAATGAGCAGTTCTTC
CASSSDGGLAGPNRESVNEQFF
>TRBV5-1|TRBJ2-1|TRBD2|-|15
TGCGCCAGCAGCTTGGGACTAGCGCCGGGGCATGAGCAGTTCTTC
CASSLGLAPGHEQFF
>TRBV5-5|TRBJ2-7|TRBD1|-|15
TGTGCCAGCAGCGTCGGGACAGGGGGTATCAACGAGCAGTACTTC
CASSVGTGGINEQYF
>TRBV28|TRBJ2-7|-|-|12
TGTGCCAGCAGTCCCGTAGGGCCCGAGCAGTACTTC
CASSPVGPEQYF
>TRBV27|TRBJ2-7|-|-|13
TGTGCCAGCAGCTTGACAGGATTCTACGAGCAGTACTTC
CASSLTGFYEQYF
>TRBV27|TRBJ2-5|-|-|19
TGTGCCAGCAGTCATATGGGAGGCAGATCTTTGGCCCAGGGGGAGACCCAGTACTTC
CASSHMGGRSLAQGETQYF
>TRBV10-3|TRBJ2-7|-|-|13
TGTGCCATCAGTGAGGACAGGCCCTTCGAGCAGTACTTC
CAISEDRPFEQYF
>TRBV11-1|TRBJ2-7|-|-|13
TGTGCCAGCAGCGCAAGGGGTTCCTACGAGCAGTACTTC
CASSARGSYEQYF
>TRBV4-3|TRBJ2-3|-|once|15
TGCGCCAGCAGCCGAGTGACAGGGACTACAGATACGCAGTATTTT
CASSRVTGTTDTQYF
>TRBV4-3|TRBJ2-2|-|once|16
TGCGCCAGCAGCCCTCTGAAGGGCCCGAACACCGGGGAGCTGTTTTTT
CASSPLKGPNTGELFF
>TRBV15|TRBJ2-2|-|-|18
TGTGCCACCAGCAGAGATGGGGCGCCCACCTCAAACACCGGGGAGCTGTTTTTT
CATSRDGAPTSNTGELFF
>TRBV6-5|TRBJ1-2|TRBD1|-|13
TGTGCCAGCAGCCGGGGACAGCCCTATGGCTACACCTTC
CASSRGQPYGYTF
>TRBV7-9|TRBJ2-7|TRBD2|-|17
TGTGCCAGCAGCTTAGCGTCTGGCGGTAGCGGGAGCCACGAGCAGTACTTC
CASSLASGGSGSHEQYF
>TRBV19|TRBJ2-7|TRBD2|-|15
TGTGCCAGTAGTATCGGACTAGCGGGTTCCTACGAGCAGTACTTC
CASSIGLAGSYEQYF